This record looks at one T cell receptor (beta chain) sequence and its context. Its antigen is not known. The entry originates in a study of cytomegalovirus exposure and HLA in healthy donors. A multiplex PCR was run with 60 Vbeta primers and 13 Jbeta primers. Sequencing used immunoSEQ multiplex PCR; TCRdb keeps in-frame clones, though not all of them. The sample includes 95,000 to 150,000 clones, around 77% of them seen just once. Study-level points and caveats: Versus the approximately 700-donor mean, an Asian-associated ancestry cluster reportedly showed fewer N-insertions in a later analysis. Among TCR beta chains, those listed as cytomegalovirus-associated numbered more than 150. Researchers had no immune exposure information except CMV serostatus available. Within a later analysis, the majority of CMV-associated TCR beta chains appeared HLA-restricted.

Unmatched junction bases numbered 4, after V lost 1 base and J lost 7 bases. From germline, CDR1 is SEHNR and CDR2 FQNEAQ (reference sequence). The length of the CDR3 is 15 residues. The V and J genes are TRBV7-9 and TRBJ1-6, with 7 bases fitting TRBD1. The sample comprised PBMCs. This receptor was taken from a human donor in good health. The CDR3 is CASSLGGQVNSPLHF. In DNA form, the CDR3 reads TGTGCCAGCAGCTTAGGAGGACAGGTCAATTCACCCCTCCACTTT.